This TCR beta chain appears in the sequencing data of a study of spatial heterogeneity in lung cancer. The time point was: sample taken at primary tumor resection. Sequencing covered unsorted whole RNA taken from tumor, nontumor lung or frozen PBMC. This clonotype was seen many times. TCRdb passed the 5' RACE reads through MiXCR, listing each CDR3 protein once. This table has about 26,000 distinct CDR3 sequences, roughly 13% appearing once. This CDR3 comprises 13 residues. The V and J ends lost 4 bases and 3 bases, in that order; junction bases with no gene match: 2. The V gene's germline CDR1 is MNHEY and CDR2 SMNVEV (reference sequence).

Material: PBMCs, obtained at surgery. The V and J genes are TRBV27 and TRBJ2-7; 8 bases fit TRBD2. This TCR was recovered from a female donor with early-stage non-small cell lung cancer. CDR3 sequence: CASSYGRVYEQYF. CDR3 bases: TGTGCCAGCAGTTACGGGAGGGTCTACGAGCAGTACTTC.